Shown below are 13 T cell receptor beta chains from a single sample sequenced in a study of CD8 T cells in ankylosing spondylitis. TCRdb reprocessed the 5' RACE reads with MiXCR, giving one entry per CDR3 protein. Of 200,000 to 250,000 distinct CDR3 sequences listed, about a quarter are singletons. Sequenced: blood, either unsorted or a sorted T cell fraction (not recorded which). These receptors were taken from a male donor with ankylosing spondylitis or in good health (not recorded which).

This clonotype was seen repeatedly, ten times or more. The CDR3 sequence is CASSFSLAGGQGDTQYF. CDR3 sequence (DNA): TGTGCCAGCAGCTTCTCACTAGCGGGAGGGCAGGGAGATACGCAGTATTTT. The rearrangement uses TRBV5-6 and TRBJ2-3; the match to TRBD2 covers 13 bases. V shed 2 bases and J 5 bases; nucleotides not matched to a gene: 8. Germline-derived CDR1 and CDR2 are SGHDT and YYEEEE. The CDR3 spans 17 residues.

CDR3 sequence: CAWTSGSQETQYF. The CDR3 bases are TGTGCCTGGACTAGCGGGAGTCAAGAGACCCAGTACTTC. This rearrangement joins TRBV30 to TRBJ2-5; 10 nucleotides align to TRBD2. The CDR3 spans 13 residues. With 4 bases clipped from V and 2 bases from J, the junction kept 1 base outside the gene matches. Germline values: CDR1 GTSNPN, CDR2 SVGIG (reference sequence).

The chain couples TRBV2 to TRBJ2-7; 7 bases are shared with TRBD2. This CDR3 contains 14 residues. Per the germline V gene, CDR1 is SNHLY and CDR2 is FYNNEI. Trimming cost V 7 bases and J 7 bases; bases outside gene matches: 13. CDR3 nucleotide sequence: TGTGCCAGCATCCGGACTAGGTCTCAAGGGGAGCAGTACTTC. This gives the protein CASIRTRSQGEQYF.

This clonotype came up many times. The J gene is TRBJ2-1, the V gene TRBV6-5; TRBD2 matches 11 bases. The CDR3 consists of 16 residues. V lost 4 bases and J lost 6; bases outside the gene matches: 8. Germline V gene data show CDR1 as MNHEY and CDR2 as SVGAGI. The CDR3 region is CASSFIAGGRGNEQFF. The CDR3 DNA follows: TGTGCCAGCAGTTTTATAGCGGGAGGGCGGGGCAATGAGCAGTTCTTC.

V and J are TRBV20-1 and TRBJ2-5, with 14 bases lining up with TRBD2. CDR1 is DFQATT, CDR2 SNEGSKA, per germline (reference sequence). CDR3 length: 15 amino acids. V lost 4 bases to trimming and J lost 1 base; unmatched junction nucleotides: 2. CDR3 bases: TGCAGTGCTAAAGGGACTAGCGGGAGCCAAGAGACCCAGTACTTC. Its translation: CSAKGTSGSQETQYF.

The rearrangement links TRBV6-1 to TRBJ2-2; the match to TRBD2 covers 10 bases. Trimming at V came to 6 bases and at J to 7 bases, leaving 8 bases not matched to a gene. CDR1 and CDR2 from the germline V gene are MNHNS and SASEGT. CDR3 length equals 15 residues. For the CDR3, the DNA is TGTGCCAGCAGCAGGACTAGCGGCCTGTTCGGGGAGCTGTTTTTT. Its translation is CASSRTSGLFGELFF.

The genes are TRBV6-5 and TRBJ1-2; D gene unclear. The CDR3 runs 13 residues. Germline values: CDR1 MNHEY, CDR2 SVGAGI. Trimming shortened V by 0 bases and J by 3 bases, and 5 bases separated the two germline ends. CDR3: CASSYSTDYGYTF. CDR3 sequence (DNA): TGTGCCAGCAGTTACTCGACTGACTATGGCTACACCTTC.

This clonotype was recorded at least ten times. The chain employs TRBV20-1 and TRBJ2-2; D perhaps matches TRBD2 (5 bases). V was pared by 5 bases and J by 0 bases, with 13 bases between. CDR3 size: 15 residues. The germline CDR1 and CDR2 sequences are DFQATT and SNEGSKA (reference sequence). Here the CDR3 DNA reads TGCAGTGCTGCCCGCACCGGGACGAACACCGGGGAGCTGTTTTTT. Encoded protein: CSAARTGTNTGELFF.

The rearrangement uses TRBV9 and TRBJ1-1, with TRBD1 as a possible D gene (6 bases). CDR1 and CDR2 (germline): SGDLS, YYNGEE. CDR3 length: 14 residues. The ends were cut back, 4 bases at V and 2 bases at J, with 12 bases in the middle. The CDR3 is CASSTGPLNTEAFF. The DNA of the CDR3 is TGTGCCAGCAGCACAGGGCCCCTCAACACTGAAGCTTTCTTT. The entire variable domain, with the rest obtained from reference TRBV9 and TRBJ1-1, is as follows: DSGVTQTPKHLITATGQRVTLRCSPRSGDLSVYWYQQSLDQGLQFLIQYYNGEERAKGNILERFSAQQFPDLHSELNLSSLELGDSALYFCASSTGPLNTEAFFGQGTRLTVV.

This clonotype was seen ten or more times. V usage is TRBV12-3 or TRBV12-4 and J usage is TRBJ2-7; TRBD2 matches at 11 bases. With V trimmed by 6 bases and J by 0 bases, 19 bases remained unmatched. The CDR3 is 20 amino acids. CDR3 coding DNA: TGTGCCAGCAGACACGCCCCCGGGACTAGCGGCAAAAAAAGCTCCTACGAGCAGTACTTC. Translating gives CASRHAPGTSGKKSSYEQYF.

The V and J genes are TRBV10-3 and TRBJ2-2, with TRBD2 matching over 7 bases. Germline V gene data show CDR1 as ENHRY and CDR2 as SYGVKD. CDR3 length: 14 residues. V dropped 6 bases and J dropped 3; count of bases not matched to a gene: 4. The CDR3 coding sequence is TGTGCCATCAGCCCCCGGGAGGACACCGGGGAGCTGTTTTTT. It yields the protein CAISPREDTGELFF.

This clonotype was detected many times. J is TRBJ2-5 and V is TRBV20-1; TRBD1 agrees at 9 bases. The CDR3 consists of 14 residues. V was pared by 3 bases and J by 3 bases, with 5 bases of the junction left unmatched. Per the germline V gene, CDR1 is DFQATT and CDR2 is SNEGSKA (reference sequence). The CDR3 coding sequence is TGCAGTGCTAGGGGCACAGGGGGCGAAGAGACCCAGTACTTC. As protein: CSARGTGGEETQYF.

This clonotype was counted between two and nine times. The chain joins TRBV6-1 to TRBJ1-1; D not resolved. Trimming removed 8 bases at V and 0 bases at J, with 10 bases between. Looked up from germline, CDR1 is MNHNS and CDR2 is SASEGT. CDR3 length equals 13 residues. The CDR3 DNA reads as TGTGCCAGCCGACCGGAGTTGAACACTGAAGCTTTCTTT. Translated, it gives CASRPELNTEAFF.